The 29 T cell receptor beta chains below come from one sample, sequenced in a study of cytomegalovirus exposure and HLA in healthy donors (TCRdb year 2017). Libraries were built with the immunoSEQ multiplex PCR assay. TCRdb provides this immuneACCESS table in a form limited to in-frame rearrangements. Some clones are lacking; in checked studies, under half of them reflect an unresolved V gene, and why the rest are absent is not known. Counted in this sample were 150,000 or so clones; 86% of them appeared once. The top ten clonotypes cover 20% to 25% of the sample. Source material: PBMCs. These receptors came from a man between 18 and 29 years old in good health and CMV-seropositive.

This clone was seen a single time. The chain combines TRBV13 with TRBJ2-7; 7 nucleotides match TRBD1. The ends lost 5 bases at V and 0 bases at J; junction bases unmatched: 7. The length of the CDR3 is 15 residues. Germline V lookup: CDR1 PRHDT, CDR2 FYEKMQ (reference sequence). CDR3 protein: CASSPAGTVSYEQYF. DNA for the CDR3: TGTGCCAGCAGCCCGGCCGGGACAGTCTCCTACGAGCAGTACTTC.

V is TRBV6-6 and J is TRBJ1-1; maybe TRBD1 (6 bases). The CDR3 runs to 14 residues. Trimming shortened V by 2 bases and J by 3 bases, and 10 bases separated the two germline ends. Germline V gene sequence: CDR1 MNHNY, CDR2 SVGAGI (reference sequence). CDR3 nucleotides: TGTGCCAGCAGTTACAGGGGGTGGGACACTGAAGCTTTCTTT. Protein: CASSYRGWDTEAFF.

The CDR3 DNA reads as TGTGCCAGCAGACCACCACGGGGGACGAACACTGAAGCTTTCTTT. Amino acid sequence: CASRPPRGTNTEAFF. The V gene is TRBV6-5, the J gene TRBJ1-1, with D possibly TRBD1 on 5 matching bases. Trimming removed 6 bases from V and 1 base from J, with 15 bases in between. CDR1 is MNHEY, CDR2 SVGAGI, per germline. CDR3 length equals 15 residues.

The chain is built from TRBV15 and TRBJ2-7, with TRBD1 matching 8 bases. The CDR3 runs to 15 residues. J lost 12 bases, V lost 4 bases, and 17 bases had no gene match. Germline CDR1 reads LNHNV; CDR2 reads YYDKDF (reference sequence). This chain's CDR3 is CATSIVRDRPRLRYF. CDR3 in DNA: TGTGCCACCAGCATTGTCCGGGACAGGCCTCGTCTGCGGTACTTC.

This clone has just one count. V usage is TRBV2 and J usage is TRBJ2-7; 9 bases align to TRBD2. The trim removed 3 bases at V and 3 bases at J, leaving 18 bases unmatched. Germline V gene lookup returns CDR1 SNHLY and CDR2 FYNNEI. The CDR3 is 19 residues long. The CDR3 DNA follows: TGTGCCAGCAGTGACAGGGGCTTGAGTAGCGGGAGAGCTCTCTACGAGCAGTACTTC. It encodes CASSDRGLSSGRALYEQYF.

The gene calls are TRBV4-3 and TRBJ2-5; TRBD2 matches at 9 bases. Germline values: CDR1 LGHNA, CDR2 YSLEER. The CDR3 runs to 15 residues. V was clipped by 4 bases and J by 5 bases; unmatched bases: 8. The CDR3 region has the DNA TGCGCCAGCAGCCGCCTACTAGCGGGTCGGGAGACCCAGTACTTC. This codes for CASSRLLAGRETQYF.

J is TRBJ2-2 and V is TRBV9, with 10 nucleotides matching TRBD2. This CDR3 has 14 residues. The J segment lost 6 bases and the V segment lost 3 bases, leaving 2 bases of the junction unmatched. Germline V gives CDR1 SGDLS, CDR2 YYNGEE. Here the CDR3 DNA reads TGTGCCAGCAGCGCAGCGGGGGGGCCCGGGGAGCTGTTTTTT. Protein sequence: CASSAAGGPGELFF.

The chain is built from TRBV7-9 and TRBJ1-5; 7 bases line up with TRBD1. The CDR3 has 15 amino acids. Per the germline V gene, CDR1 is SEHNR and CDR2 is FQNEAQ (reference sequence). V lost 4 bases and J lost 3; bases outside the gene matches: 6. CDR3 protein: CASSSRTGPNQPQHF. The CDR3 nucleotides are TGTGCCAGCAGCTCTAGGACAGGCCCCAATCAGCCCCAGCATTTT.

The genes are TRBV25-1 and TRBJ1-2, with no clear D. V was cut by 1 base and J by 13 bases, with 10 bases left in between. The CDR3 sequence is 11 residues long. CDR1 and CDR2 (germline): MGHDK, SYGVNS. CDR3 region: CASSESGRATF. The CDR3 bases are TGTGCCAGCAGTGAATCGGGGAGGGCCACCTTC.

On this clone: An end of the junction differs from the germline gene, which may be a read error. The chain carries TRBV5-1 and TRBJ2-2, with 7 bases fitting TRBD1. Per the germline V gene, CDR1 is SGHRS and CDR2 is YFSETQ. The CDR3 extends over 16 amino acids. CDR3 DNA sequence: TGCACCAGCAGCTTTGAGGGGGCTATGAACACCGGGGAGCTGTTTTTT. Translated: CTSSFEGAMNTGELFF.

In DNA form, the CDR3 reads TGTGCCAGCAGCTTGGGAAGGGGTGCCGGGGAGCTGTTTTTT. The encoded protein is CASSLGRGAGELFF. The chain is built from TRBV13 and TRBJ2-2, with TRBD1 as a possible D gene (5 bases). Germline V gives CDR1 PRHDT, CDR2 FYEKMQ (reference sequence). Deletions cut 3 bases from V and 6 bases from J, with 11 bases between. This CDR3 has 14 residues.

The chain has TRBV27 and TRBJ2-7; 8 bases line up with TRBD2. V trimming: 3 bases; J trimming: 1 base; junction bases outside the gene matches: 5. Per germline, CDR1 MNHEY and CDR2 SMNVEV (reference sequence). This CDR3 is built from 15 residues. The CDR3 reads CASSFITSGSYEQYF. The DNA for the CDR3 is TGTGCCAGCAGTTTTATCACTAGCGGATCCTACGAGCAGTACTTC.

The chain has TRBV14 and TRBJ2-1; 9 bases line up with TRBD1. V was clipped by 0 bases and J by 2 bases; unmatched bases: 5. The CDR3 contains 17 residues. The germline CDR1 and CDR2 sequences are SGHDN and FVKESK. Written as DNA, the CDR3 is TGTGCCAGCAGCCAAGATGTAGGGACAGGGACCTACAATGAGCAGTTCTTC. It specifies CASSQDVGTGTYNEQFF.

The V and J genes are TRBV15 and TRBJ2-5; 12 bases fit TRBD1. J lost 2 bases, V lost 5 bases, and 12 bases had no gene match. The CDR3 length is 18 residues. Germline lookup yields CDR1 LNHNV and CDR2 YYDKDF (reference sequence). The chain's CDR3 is CATSYAGTGGKKQETQYF. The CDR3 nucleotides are TGTGCCACCAGCTATGCCGGGACAGGGGGCAAGAAGCAAGAGACCCAGTACTTC.

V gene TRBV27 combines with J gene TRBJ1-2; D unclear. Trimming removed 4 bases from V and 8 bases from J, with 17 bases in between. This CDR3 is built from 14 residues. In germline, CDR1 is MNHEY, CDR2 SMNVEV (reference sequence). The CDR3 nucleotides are TGTGCCAGCAGTTCTTTGTCTGGCGGTCTCGGCTACACCTTC. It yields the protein CASSSLSGGLGYTF.

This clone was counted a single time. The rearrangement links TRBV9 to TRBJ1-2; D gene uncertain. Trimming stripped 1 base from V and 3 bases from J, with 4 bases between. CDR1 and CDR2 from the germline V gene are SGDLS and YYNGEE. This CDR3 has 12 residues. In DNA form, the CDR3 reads TGTGCCAGCAGCGTAACAGACTATGGCTACACCTTC. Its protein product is CASSVTDYGYTF.

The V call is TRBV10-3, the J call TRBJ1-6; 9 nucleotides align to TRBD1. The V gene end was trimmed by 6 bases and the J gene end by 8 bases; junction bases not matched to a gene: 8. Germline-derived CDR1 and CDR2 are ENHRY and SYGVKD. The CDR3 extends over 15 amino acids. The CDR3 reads CAIRRGQGWDSPLHF. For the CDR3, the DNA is TGTGCCATCAGGAGGGGACAGGGCTGGGATTCACCCCTCCACTTT.

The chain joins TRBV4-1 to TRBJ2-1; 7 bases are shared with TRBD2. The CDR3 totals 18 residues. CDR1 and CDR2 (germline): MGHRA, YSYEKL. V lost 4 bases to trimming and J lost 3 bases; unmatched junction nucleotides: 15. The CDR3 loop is CASSRPSVASGHYNEQFF. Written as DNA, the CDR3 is TGCGCCAGCAGCCGCCCGTCGGTGGCTAGCGGCCACTACAATGAGCAGTTCTTC.

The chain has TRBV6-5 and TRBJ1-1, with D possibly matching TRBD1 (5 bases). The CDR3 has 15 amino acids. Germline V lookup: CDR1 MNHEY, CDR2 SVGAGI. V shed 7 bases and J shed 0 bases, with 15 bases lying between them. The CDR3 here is CASTYQGSMNTEAFF. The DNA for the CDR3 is TGTGCCAGCACCTACCAGGGTTCTATGAACACTGAAGCTTTCTTT.

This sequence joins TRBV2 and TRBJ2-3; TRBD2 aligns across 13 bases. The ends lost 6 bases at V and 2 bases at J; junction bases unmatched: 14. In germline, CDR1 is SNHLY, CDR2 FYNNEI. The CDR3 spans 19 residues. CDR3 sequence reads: CASRQRLAGGWGDTDTQYF. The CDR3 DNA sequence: TGTGCCAGCAGGCAGAGACTAGCGGGAGGTTGGGGTGACACAGATACGCAGTATTTT.

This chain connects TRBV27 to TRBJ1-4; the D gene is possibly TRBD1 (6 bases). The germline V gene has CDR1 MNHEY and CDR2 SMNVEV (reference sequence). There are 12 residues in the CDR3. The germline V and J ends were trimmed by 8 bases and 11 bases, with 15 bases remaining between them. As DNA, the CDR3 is TGTGCCAGCGGAGACAGGTTCGAGAAACTGTTTTTT. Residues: CASGDRFEKLFF.

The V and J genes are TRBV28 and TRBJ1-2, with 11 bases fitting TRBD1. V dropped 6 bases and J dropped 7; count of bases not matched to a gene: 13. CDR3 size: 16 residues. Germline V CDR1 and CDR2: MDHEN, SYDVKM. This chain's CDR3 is CASSPLPGQGVGGYTF. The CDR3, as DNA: TGTGCCAGCAGCCCCCTTCCGGGACAGGGGGTAGGTGGCTACACCTTC.

CDR3 in amino acids: CASSSQGYGTEAFF. DNA of the CDR3: TGTGCCAGCAGCTCCCAGGGTTATGGCACTGAAGCTTTCTTT. The chain links TRBV7-3 to TRBJ1-1; possibly TRBD1 for D (5 bases). Germline values: CDR1 SGHTA, CDR2 FQGTGA. Trimming stripped 4 bases from V and 4 bases from J, with 13 bases between. There are 14 residues in the CDR3.

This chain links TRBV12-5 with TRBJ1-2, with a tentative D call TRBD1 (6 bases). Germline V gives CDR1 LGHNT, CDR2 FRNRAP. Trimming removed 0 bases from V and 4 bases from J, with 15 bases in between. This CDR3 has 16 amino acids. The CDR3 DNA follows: TGTGCTAGTGGTTTGGTACTTGACAGGTCCCCCTATGGCTACACCTTC. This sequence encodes CASGLVLDRSPYGYTF.

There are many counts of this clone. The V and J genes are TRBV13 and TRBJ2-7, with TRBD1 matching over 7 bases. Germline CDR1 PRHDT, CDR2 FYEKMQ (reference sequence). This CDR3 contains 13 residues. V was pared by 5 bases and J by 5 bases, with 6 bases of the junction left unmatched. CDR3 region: CASSPNRGNEQYF. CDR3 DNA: TGTGCCAGCAGCCCGAACAGGGGTAACGAGCAGTACTTC.

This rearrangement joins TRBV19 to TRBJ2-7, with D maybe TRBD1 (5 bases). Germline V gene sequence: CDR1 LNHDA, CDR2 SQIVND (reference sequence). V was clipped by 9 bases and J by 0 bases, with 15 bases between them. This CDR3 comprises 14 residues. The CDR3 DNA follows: TGTGCCAGCGCTAGGACAACGGGCTCCTACGAGCAGTACTTC. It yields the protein CASARTTGSYEQYF.

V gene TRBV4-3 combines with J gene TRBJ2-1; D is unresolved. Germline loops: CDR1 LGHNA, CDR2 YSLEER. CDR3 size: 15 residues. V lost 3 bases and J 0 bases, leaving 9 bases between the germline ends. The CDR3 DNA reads TGCGCCAGCAGCCAGGCCCTTGGCTCCTACAATGAGCAGTTCTTC. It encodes CASSQALGSYNEQFF.

CDR3 in DNA: TGTGCCAGCAGTTTTGGGGGGGCGCAAGAGCAGTACTTC. Its translation: CASSFGGAQEQYF. This chain joins TRBV27 and TRBJ2-7; possible D gene TRBD2, 7 bases. Germline assignment: CDR1 MNHEY and CDR2 SMNVEV (reference sequence). The germline V and J ends were trimmed by 3 bases and 7 bases, with 13 bases remaining between them. The CDR3 consists of 13 residues.

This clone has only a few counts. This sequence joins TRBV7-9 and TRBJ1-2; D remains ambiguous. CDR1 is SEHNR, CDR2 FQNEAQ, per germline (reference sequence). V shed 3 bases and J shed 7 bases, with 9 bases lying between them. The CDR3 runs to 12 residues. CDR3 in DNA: TGTGCCAGCAGCTTGTCCCCCTTTGGCTACACCTTC. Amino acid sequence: CASSLSPFGYTF.